A single TCR beta chain is shown here with its context. This clonotype was detected ten times or more. Its target antigen remains unknown. One base away there is no much larger clone; base qualities are not given. The data were taken from a study of human T cells and chemical hapten exposure (dated by TCRdb to the early 2020s). In terms of the full investigation: Libraries were pooled for sequencing, and variation in per-sample TCR yields was attributed mainly to small differences in library volumes within the pool. This study followed changes in the peripheral blood TCR repertoire in vivo during primary and secondary sensitization of alopecia patients to the hapten diphenylcyclopropenone (DPC). Each blood RNA sample was used to sequence both TCR alpha and TCR beta chains. Results and caveats for the whole study, not just this receptor: Repeated subsampling changed both the strength of the expansion versus patch-test correlation and the threshold at which the correlation became significant. No change with DPC sensitization was found in the number of TCRs above 1 in 1000 frequency, and no evidence of global repertoire structure alterations was found.

Total RNA was extracted from unfractionated whole blood that had been collected in Tempus Blood RNA tubes. Five or six healthy volunteers served as TCR sequencing controls and were bled at day 0, 2 weeks and 6 weeks. Library preparation used 5' RACE. Instrument used: Illumina MiSeq. During library preparation, unique molecular identifiers were attached to individual cDNA molecules so that TCRs could be counted quantitatively and reproducibly. The paper's processing steps were these. Samples had a median of roughly 87,000 TCRs, with a range from roughly 20,000 to 690,600. The Decombinator software suite was used to annotate V, J and CDR3 in the TCR reads. To make PS versus PT1 abundance plots, every sample was subsampled to the same number of TCRs (28,000). Expanded TCRs were defined as absent before sensitization and observed at least eight times at the 2-week time point. The public reads were reanalyzed by TCRdb: fastp trimming at Q25, MiXCR alignment, in-frame beta chains only. CDR3 protein sequences are deduplicated, and each keeps its most common genes and DNA. The V and J calls and clone size are TCRdb's, not the authors'. Present in this sample are some 150,000 distinct CDR3 sequences, over 3.5% of which were seen just once. Of the sample, under 1.5% falls within the top ten clones.

V and J lose 2 bases and 3 bases, and a span of 10 bases separates them. The germline V gene yields KGHSH for CDR1 and LQKENI for CDR2. The CDR3 spans 15 residues, from the cysteine through the phenylalanine. Just the 45-base CDR3 DNA is kept, in frame starting at base 1. This clonotype was obtained from a female donor in good health. The chain links TRBV18 with TRBJ2-2, with the D gene tentatively TRBD1 or TRBD2, based on 5 matching bases in each. The CDR3 region reads CASSPSREYTGELFF. The DNA sequence reads TGTGCCAGCTCACCATCCAGGGAGTACACCGGGGAGCTGTTTTTT.